This entry features one T cell receptor beta chain sequence. Data came from immunoSEQ multiplex PCR; TCRdb stores just in-frame clones and leaves some out. The repertoire holds about 2.4 million clones, with over 85% as singletons. The data were obtained in a study of shared clonotypes between healthy human individuals. Germline V gene sequence: CDR1 LNHDA, CDR2 SQIVND (reference sequence). Trimming pared 5 bases from V and 6 bases from J, leaving 8 bases between. The CDR3 has 12 amino acids. CD4+ cells underwent separation, giving CD45RA+ naive and CD45RA-negative memory subsets. The chain couples TRBV19 to TRBJ1-5; D not resolved. Sequencing was performed on naive CD4+ T cells from PBMCs. Subset denoted: CD45RA+ positively selected. The receptor's source is a man aged 18 to 29 in good health. Some clones in this sample may be carry-over from other donors' samples. The CDR3 loop is CASSVLSQPQHF. CDR3 in DNA: TGTGCCAGTAGTGTTCTCTCTCAGCCCCAGCATTTT.